The rows below give T cell receptor beta chains drawn from one sample of a study of blood T cell repertoires in COVID-19. Assay used: immunoSEQ multiplex PCR; TCRdb lists only in-frame clones, some missing. The table has over 85,000 clones, roughly 80% seen once. Input material: peripheral blood. The receptor source for this set is a woman aged 60-70 years with acute or convalescent COVID-19. CDR3s include the opening cysteine and the closing phenylalanine or tryptophan. The size field is filled for only some rows; it gives once, few, many or a size class.

V: TRBV6-2/TRBV6-3; size: NA; CDR3: CASSSHSGGSHEQYF
V: TRBV7-9; size: NA; CDR3: CASSGGGADWITDTQYF
V: TRBV6-2/TRBV6-3; size: NA; CDR3: CASSYMGQDEAFF
V: TRBV18; size: NA; CDR3: CASSTSLSSGANVLTF
V: TRBV2; size: NA; CDR3: CASRMWDSNTGELFF
V: TRBV27; size: NA; CDR3: CASSRSTGRGYTF
V: TRBV4-3; size: NA; CDR3: CASSQETGMRAFF
V: TRBV2; size: few; CDR3: CARRAGASGGTGELFF
V: TRBV2; size: NA; CDR3: CASSGVMEGAGSPLHF
V: TRBV5-1; size: NA; CDR3: CASSLDRSGGELFF
V: TRBV4-1; size: NA; CDR3: CASTQTVDSLQETQYF
V: TRBV12-3/TRBV12-4; size: once; CDR3: CASRGRAYEQYF
V: TRBV19; size: once; CDR3: CASSSGDRAWGETQYF
V: TRBV4-3; size: NA; CDR3: CASSPGTAGNTIYF
V: TRBV2; size: NA; CDR3: CASSDIQFTDTQYF
V: TRBV6-5; size: NA; CDR3: CASSKDRAPYEQYF